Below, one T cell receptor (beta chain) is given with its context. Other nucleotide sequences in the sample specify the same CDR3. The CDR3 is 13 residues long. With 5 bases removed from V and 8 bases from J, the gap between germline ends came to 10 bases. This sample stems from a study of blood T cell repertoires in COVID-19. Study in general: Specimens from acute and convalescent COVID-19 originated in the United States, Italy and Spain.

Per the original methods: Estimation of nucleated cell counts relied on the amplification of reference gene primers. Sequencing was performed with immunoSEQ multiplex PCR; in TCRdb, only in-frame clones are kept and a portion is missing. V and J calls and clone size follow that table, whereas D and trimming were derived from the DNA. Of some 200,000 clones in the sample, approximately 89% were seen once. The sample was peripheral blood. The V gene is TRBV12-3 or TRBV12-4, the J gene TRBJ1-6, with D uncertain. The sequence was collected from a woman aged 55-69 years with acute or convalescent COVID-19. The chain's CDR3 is CASSRRTDSPLHF. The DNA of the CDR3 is TGTGCCAGCAGTCGTAGGACTGATTCACCCCTCCACTTT.